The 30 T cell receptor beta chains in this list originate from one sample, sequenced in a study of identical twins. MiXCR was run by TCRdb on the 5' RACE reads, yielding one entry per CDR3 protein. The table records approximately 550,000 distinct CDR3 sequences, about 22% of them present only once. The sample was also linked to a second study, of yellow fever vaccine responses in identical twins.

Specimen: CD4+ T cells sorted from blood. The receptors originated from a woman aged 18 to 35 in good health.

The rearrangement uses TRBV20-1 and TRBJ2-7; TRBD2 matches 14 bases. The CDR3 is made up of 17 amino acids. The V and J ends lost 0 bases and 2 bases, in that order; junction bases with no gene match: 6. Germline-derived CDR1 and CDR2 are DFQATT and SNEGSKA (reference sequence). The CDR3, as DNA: TGCAGTGCTAGAGATAGGGGGACTAGCGGGAGACCCTACGAGCAGTACTTC. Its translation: CSARDRGTSGRPYEQYF.

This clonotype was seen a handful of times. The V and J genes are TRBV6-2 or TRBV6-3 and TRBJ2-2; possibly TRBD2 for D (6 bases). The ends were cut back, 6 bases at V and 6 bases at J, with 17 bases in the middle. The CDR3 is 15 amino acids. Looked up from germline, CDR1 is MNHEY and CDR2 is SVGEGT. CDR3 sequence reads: CASSDGLIRPGELFF. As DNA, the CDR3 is TGTGCCAGCAGCGATGGACTAATCAGGCCCGGGGAGCTGTTTTTT.

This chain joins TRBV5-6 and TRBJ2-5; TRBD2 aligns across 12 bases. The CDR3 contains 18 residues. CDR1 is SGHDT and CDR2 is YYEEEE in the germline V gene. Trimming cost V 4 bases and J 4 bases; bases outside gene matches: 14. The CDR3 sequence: CASSGTGLAGLVSETQYF. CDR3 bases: TGTGCCAGCAGCGGAACCGGACTAGCGGGGTTGGTGTCAGAGACCCAGTACTTC.

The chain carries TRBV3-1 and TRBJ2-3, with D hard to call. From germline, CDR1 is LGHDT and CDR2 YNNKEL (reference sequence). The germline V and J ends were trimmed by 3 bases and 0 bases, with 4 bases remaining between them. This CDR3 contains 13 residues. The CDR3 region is CASSHGSTDTQYF. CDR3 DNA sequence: TGTGCCAGCAGCCACGGTAGCACAGATACGCAGTATTTT.

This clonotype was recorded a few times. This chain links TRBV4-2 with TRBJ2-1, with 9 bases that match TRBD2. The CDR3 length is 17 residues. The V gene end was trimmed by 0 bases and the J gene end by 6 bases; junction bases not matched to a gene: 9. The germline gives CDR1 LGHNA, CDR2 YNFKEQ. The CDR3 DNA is TGTGCCAGCAGCCAAGATCCTATTGCGGGAGGGATCAATGAGCAGTTCTTC. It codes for CASSQDPIAGGINEQFF.

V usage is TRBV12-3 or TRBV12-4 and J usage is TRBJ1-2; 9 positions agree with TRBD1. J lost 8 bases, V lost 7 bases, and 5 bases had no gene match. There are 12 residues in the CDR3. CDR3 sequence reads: CASTNRGQGYTF. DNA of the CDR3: TGTGCCAGCACTAACAGGGGGCAAGGCTACACCTTC.

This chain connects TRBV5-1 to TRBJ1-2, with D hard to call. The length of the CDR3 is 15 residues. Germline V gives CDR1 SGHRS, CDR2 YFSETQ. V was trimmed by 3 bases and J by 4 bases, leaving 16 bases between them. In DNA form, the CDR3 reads TGCGCCAGCAGCTGGAGCCCGGGGTTGGGCTATGGCTACACCTTC. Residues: CASSWSPGLGYGYTF.

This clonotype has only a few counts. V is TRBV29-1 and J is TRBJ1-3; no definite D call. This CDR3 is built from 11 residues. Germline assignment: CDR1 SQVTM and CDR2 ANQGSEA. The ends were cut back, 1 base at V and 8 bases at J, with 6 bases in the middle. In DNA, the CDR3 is TGCAGCGTTGAAGGACCAGACACCATATATTTT. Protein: CSVEGPDTIYF.

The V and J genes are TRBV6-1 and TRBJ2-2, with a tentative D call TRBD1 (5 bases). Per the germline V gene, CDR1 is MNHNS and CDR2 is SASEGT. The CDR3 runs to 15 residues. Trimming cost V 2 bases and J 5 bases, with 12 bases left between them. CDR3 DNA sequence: TGTGCCAGCAGTGAATTGGGGCTTGGGACCGGGGAGCTGTTTTTT. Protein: CASSELGLGTGELFF.

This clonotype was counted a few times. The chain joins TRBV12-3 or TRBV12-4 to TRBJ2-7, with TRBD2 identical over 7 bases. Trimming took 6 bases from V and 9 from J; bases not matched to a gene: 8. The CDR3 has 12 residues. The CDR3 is CASSSGWGGQYV. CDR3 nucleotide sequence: TGTGCCAGCAGCTCCGGGTGGGGGGGGCAGTACGTC.

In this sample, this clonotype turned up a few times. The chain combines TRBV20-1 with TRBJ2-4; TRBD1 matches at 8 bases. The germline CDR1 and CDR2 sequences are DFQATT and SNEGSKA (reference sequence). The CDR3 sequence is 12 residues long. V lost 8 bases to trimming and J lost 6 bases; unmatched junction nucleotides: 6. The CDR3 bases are TGCAGTCCCCGGGGGACAGGAAACATTCAGTACTTC. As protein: CSPRGTGNIQYF.

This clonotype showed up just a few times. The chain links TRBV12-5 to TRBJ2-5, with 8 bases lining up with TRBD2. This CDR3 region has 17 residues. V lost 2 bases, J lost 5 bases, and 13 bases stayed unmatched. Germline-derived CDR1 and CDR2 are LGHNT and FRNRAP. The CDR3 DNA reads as TGTGCTAGTGGTTTGTTTACGGGGGGGCCGTCGTTGGAGACCCAGTACTTC. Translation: CASGLFTGGPSLETQYF. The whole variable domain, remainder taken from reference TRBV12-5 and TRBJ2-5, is DARVTQTPRHKVTEMGQEVTMRCQPILGHNTVFWYRQTMMQGLELLAYFRNRAPLDDSGMPKDRFSAEMPDATLATLKIQPSEPRDSAVYFCASGLFTGGPSLETQYFGPGTRLLVL.

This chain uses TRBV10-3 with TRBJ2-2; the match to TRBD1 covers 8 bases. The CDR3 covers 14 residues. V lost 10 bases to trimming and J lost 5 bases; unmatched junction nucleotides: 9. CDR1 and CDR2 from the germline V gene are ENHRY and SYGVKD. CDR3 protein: CATDRGFETGELFF. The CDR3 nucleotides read TGTGCCACAGACAGGGGATTTGAAACCGGGGAGCTGTTTTTT.

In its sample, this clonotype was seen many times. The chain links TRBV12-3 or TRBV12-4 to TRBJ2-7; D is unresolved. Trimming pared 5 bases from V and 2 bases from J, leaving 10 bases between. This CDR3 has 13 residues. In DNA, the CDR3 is TGTGCCAGCAGTAGGGCCCCTCCCTACGAGCAGTACTTC. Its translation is CASSRAPPYEQYF.

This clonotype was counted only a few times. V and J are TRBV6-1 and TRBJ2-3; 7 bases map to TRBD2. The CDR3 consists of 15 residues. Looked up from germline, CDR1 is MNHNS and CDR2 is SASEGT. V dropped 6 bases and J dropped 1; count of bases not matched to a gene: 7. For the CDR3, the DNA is TGTGCCAGCAGCCCCAGGGCGGGGGGCACAGATACGCAGTATTTT. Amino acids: CASSPRAGGTDTQYF.

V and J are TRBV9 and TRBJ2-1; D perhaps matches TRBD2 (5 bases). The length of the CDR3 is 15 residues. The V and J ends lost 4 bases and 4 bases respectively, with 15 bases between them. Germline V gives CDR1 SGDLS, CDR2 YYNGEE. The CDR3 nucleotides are TGTGCCAGCAGCCTAGCATTCCGGACGTACAATGAGCAGTTCTTC. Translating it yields CASSLAFRTYNEQFF.

The CDR3 DNA reads as TGCAGTGCCCCGGGACAGGGGGAAGGGGAGCAGTACTTC. Encoded protein: CSAPGQGEGEQYF. This chain connects TRBV20-1 to TRBJ2-7, with 11 bases aligning to TRBD1. V trimming: 6 bases; J trimming: 7 bases; junction bases outside the gene matches: 8. CDR1 and CDR2 from the germline V gene are DFQATT and SNEGSKA (reference sequence). The CDR3 sequence is 13 residues long.

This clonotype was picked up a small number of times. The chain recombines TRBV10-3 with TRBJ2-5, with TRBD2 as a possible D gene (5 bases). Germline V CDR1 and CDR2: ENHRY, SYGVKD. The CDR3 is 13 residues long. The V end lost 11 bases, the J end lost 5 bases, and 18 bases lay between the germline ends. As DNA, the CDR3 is TGTGCCTCAAACCGGGCAGTAGCGGAGACCCAGTACTTC. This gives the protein CASNRAVAETQYF.

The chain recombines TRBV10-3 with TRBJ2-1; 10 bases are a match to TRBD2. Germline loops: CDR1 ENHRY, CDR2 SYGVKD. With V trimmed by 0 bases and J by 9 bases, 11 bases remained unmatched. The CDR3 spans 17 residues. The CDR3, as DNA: TGTGCCATCAGTGAGTCGCTGGTAGCGGGGGGTTCGGGTGAGCAGTTCTTC. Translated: CAISESLVAGGSGEQFF.

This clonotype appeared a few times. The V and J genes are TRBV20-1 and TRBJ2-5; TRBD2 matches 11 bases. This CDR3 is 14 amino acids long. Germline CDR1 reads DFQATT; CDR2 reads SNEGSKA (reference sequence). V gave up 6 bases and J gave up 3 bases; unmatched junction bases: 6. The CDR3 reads CSASGTSGKETQYF. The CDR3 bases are TGCAGTGCGAGTGGGACTAGCGGCAAAGAGACCCAGTACTTC.

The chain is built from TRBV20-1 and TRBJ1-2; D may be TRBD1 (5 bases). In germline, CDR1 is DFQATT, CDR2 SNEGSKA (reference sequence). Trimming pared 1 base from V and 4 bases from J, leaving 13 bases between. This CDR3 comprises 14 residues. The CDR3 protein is CSARAQGLVYGYTF. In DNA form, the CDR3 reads TGCAGTGCTAGAGCCCAGGGACTTGTCTATGGCTACACCTTC.

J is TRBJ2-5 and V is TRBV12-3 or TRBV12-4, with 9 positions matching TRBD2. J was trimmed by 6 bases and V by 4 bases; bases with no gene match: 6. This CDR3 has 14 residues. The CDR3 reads CASSSRTSVQTQYF. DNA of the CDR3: TGTGCCAGCAGTTCCCGGACTAGCGTACAGACCCAGTACTTC.

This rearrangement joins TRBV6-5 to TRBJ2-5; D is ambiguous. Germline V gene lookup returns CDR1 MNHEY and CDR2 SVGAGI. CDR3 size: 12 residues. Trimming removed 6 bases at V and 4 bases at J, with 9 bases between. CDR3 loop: CASRNGVETQYF. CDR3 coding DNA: TGTGCCAGCAGGAATGGGGTAGAGACCCAGTACTTC.

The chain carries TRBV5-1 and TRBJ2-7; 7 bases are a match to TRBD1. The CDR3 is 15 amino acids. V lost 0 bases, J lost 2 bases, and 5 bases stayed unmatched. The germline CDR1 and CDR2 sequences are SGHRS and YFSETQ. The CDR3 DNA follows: TGCGCCAGCAGCTTGGCCGGGCAGGGGGCCTACGAGCAGTACTTC. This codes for CASSLAGQGAYEQYF.

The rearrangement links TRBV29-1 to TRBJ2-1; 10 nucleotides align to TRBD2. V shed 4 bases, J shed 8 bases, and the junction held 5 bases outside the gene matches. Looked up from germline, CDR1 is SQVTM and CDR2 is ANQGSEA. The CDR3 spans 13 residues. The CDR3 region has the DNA TGCAGCGTTGTGGTAGCGGGAGGCTATGAGCAGTTCTTC. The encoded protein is CSVVVAGGYEQFF.

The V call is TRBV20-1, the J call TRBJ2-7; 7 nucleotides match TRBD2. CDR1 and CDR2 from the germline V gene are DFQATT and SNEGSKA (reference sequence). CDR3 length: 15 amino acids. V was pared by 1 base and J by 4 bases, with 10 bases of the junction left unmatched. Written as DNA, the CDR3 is TGCAGTGCTAGAGTAGGAGCTAGCGGCACATACGAGCAGTACTTC. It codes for CSARVGASGTYEQYF.

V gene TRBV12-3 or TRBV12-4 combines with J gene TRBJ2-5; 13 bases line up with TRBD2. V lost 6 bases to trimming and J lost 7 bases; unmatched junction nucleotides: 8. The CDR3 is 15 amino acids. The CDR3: CASSWTSGSVGTQYF. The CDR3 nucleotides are TGTGCCAGCAGCTGGACTAGCGGGAGCGTGGGGACCCAGTACTTC.

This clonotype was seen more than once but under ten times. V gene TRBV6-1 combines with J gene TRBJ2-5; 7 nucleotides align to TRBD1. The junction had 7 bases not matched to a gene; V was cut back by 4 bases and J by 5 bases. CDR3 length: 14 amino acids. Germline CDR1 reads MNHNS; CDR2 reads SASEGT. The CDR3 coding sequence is TGTGCCAGCAGTGGACGACAGGGTGGTGAGACCCAGTACTTC. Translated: CASSGRQGGETQYF.

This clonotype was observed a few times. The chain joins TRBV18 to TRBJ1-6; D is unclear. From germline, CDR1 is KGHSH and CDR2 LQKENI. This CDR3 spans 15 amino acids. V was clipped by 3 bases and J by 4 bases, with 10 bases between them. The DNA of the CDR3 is TGTGCCAGCTCACCGTCAGCCCTTTATAATTCACCCCTCCACTTT. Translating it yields CASSPSALYNSPLHF.

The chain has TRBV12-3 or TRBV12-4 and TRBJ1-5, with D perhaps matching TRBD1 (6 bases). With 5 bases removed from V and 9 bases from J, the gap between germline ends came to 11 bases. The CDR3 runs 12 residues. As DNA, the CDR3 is TGTGCCAGCAGTCCAGGGGCGTGGCCCCAGCATTTT. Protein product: CASSPGAWPQHF.